This T cell receptor (beta chain) emerged from a study of T cell changes during pregnancy in multiple sclerosis. CDR1 is SGHTA, CDR2 FQGTGA, per germline. The CDR3 is 19 residues long. J lost 0 bases, V lost 2 bases, and 11 bases had no gene match. Sequencing used immunoSEQ multiplex PCR; TCRdb keeps in-frame clones, though not all of them. Of about 48,000 clones in the sample, around nine tenths were seen once. The gene calls are TRBV7-3 and TRBJ2-3; 10 bases fit TRBD2. The source material was CD4+ T cells from peripheral blood mononuclear cells, sampled in the third trimester of pregnancy. The sequence was collected from a female donor with multiple sclerosis, enrolled in a pregnancy study. CDR3 in amino acids: CASSLWPSGGPSSTDTQYF. DNA for the CDR3: TGTGCCAGCAGCTTATGGCCTAGCGGGGGCCCTTCTAGCACAGATACGCAGTATTTT.